This entry lists 2 T cell receptor beta chains sequenced from one sample in a study of T cell responses to AZD1222 COVID-19 vaccine. The table came from immunoSEQ multiplex PCR; TCRdb's copy has only in-frame clones and leaves some out. The sample holds 120,000 or so clones, around nine tenths seen once. Here the sequenced sample was peripheral blood, taken on day 0 of AZD1222 vaccination. The origin of the receptors is an adult in good health.

This chain joins TRBV4-1 and TRBJ1-3; D remains ambiguous. This CDR3 has 16 residues. V was cut by 0 bases and J by 4 bases, with 13 bases left in between. The V gene's germline CDR1 is MGHRA and CDR2 YSYEKL. The CDR3 nucleotides read TGCGCCAGCAGCCAAGATCAACAGATGCACGGAAACACCATATATTTT. It specifies CASSQDQQMHGNTIYF.

This sequence joins TRBV5-1 and TRBJ1-2, with TRBD1 matching over 7 bases. Germline loops: CDR1 SGHRS, CDR2 YFSETQ. This CDR3 region has 16 residues. The ends lost 0 bases at V and 3 bases at J; junction bases unmatched: 8. Here the CDR3 reads CASSLEEGAVYYGYTF. CDR3 sequence (DNA): TGCGCCAGCAGCTTGGAGGAGGGGGCAGTGTACTATGGCTACACCTTC.